This T cell receptor beta chain was captured by sequencing in a study of T cell responses to AZD1222 COVID-19 vaccine. J gave up 0 bases and V 4 bases, and 7 bases lay outside the gene matches. The CDR3 is 16 amino acids. CDR1 is SGDLS, CDR2 YYNGEE, per germline. Here immunoSEQ multiplex PCR was the method, and the copy in TCRdb shows in-frame clones only, minus some. Here the sample spans approximately 160,000 clones, 75% to 95% being singletons. This clone was observed once. The sample in question was peripheral blood, obtained on day 0 of AZD1222 vaccination. The chain carries TRBV9 and TRBJ1-3; 7 nucleotides match TRBD1. The receptor was derived from an adult in good health. The CDR3 sequence is CASSPSGTVSGNTIYF. As DNA, the CDR3 is TGTGCCAGCAGCCCTTCCGGGACAGTCTCTGGAAACACCATATATTTT.